This entry concerns a single T cell receptor beta chain. Its antigen is unidentified. The data belong to a study of T cell responses to AZD1222 COVID-19 vaccine. General observations from the study: AZD1222 recipients seropositive at baseline numbered only 5 or 6. Scientists sampled the repertoires only once the peak T cell response had passed.

V shed 7 bases and J shed 8 bases, with 15 bases lying between them. The CDR3 length is 13 residues. CDR1 and CDR2 (germline): LNHDA, SQIVND (reference sequence). Clones were read by immunoSEQ multiplex PCR, and TCRdb kept only the in-frame ones, dropping some. The profile shows about 130,000 clones, more than 85% of them singletons. Pooled together were second doses at about 4 or about 12 weeks. The chain carries TRBV19 and TRBJ2-1; tentatively, D is TRBD1 (6 bases). Material: peripheral blood, obtained 28 days after the second AZD1222 dose. This TCR was sampled from an adult who received the AZD1222 COVID-19 vaccine. CDR3 sequence: CASNLQGGDEQFF. The CDR3 nucleotides read TGTGCCAGTAACTTACAGGGTGGGGATGAGCAGTTCTTC.